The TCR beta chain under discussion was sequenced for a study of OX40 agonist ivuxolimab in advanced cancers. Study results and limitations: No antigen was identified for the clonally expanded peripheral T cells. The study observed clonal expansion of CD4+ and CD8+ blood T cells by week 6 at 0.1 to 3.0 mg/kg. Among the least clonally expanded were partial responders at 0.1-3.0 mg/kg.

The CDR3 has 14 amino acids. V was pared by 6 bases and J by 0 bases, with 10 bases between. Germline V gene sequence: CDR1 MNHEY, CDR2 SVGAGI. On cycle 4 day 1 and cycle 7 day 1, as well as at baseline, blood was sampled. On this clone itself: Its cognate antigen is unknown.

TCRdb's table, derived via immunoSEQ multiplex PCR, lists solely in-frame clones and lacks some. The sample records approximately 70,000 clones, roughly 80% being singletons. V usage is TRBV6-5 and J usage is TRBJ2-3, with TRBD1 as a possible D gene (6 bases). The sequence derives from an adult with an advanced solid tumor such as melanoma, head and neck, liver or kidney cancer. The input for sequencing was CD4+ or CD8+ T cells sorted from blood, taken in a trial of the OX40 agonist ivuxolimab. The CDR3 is CASSRTDSTDTQYF. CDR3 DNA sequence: TGTGCCAGCAGCCGGACAGACAGCACAGATACGCAGTATTTT.